This T cell receptor (beta chain) was obtained from a study of read filtering for tumor transcriptome and immune sequencing. Study-wide context: DNase treatment preceded whole-transcriptome library preparation. General study results and limits: In IR-seq, single-read clonotypes were 65% to 90% of clonotypes but 3% to 3.5% of reads. The sorted CD138-negative fraction was a mixed bone marrow immune population, not purified T cells.

With 5 bases removed from V and 0 bases from J, the gap between germline ends came to 5 bases. This CDR3 spans 13 amino acids. This library used about 400 ng RNA and molecular barcoded adaptors spanning alpha/delta and beta/gamma chains. TCRdb independently ran MiXCR on the reads; one entry per CDR3 protein. This sample has approximately 65,000 distinct CDR3 sequences; approximately 15% occur once, and the top ten carry about 42%. This clonotype was recorded many times. Its antigen is not known. What was sequenced was a population of CD138-negative cells sorted from bone marrow. This TCR was sampled from a donor over 35 with multiple myeloma. This chain joins TRBV12-3 or TRBV12-4 and TRBJ1-3; D remains unclear. Written as DNA, the CDR3 is TGTGCCAGCAGTGAGGGCTCTGGAAACACCATATATTTT. Translation gives CASSEGSGNTIYF.